The table lists the clone carrying this T cell receptor (beta chain) with a count of one. In the original analysis: Nucleated cell counts were estimated from reference gene primer amplification. Assay used: immunoSEQ multiplex PCR; TCRdb lists only in-frame clones, some missing. Clone size and V and J calls were adopted from that table, with D and trimming inferred from the DNA. The data hold about 160,000 clones, with about 85% observed a single time. CDR3 length: 15 residues. Germline CDR1 reads MDHEN; CDR2 reads SYDVKM. V shed 6 bases, J shed 8 bases, and the junction held 11 bases outside the gene matches. The data were obtained in a study of blood T cell repertoires in COVID-19. Study context: Specimens from acute and convalescent COVID-19 originated in the United States, Italy and Spain. PBMCs, B-cell-depleted T cells, or T cells provided the cDNA or gDNA that made up the material.

Seattle researchers signed up patients amid active infection and tracked them longitudinally. This TCR derives from a man aged 80 or over with COVID-19, enrolled during active disease. Sample: peripheral blood. The chain carries TRBV28 and TRBJ1-4; TRBD1 matches at 8 bases. CDR3 in amino acids: CASRPDRGVGEKLFF. CDR3 DNA sequence: TGTGCCAGCAGGCCTGACAGGGGAGTAGGGGAAAAACTGTTTTTT.